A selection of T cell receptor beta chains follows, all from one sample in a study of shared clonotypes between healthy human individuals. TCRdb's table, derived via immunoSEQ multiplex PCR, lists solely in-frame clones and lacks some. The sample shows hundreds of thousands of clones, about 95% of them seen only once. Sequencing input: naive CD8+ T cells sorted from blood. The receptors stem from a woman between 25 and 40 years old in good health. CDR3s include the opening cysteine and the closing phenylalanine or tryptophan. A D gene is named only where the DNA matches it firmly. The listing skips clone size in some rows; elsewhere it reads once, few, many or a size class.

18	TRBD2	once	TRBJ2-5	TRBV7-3	TGTGCCAGCAGTTTATCACCCGTGGGACTAGCGGGAGAAGAGACCCAGTACTTC	CASSLSPVGLAGEETQYF
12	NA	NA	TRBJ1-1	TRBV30	TGTGCCTGGAGTAAGCTGAACACTGAAGCTTTCTTT	CAWSKLNTEAFF
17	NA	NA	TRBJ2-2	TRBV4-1	TGCGCCAGCAGCTCAGGGGGGGGCGGCTACTTCACCGGGGAGCTGTTTTTT	CASSSGGGGYFTGELFF
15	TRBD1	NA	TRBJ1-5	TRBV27	TGTGCCAGCAGAGGTAGGGACAGGGGGCAACGGCCCCAGCATTTT	CASRGRDRGQRPQHF
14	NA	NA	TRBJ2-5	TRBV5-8	TGTGCCAGCAGCTTCGTTGCCGGGTCAGAGACCCAGTACTTC	CASSFVAGSETQYF
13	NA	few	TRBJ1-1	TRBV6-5	TGTGCCAGCACGAGCAAGTGGAACACTGAAGCTTTCTTT	CASTSKWNTEAFF
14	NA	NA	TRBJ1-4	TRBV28	TGTGCCAGCAGTTTCGGGAGTAATAATGAAAAACTGTTTTTT	CASSFGSNNEKLFF
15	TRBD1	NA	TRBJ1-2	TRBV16	TGTGCCAGCAGCCCACAGGGACAGTCTAACTATGGCTACACCTTC	CASSPQGQSNYGYTF
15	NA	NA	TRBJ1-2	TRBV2	TGTGCCAGCAGTGAATATCAGGGATATCACTATGGCTACACCTTC	CASSEYQGYHYGYTF
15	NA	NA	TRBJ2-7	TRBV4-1	TGCGCCAGCAGCCAGGATTGGGAGAGATCCTACGAGCAGTACTTC	CASSQDWERSYEQYF
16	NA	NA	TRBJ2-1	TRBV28	TGTGCCAGCAGTTCAGGGGTACTTGGGGTTCGTGTTGAGCAGTTCTTC	CASSSGVLGVRVEQFF
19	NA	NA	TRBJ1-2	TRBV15	TGTGCCACCAGCAGAGATTCTTTTATTTTCGAGCAGGGAGGCGATGGCTACACCTTC	CATSRDSFIFEQGGDGYTF
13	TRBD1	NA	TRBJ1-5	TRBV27	TGTGCCAGCAGCCAACAGGGGGTACAGCCCCAGCATTTT	CASSQQGVQPQHF
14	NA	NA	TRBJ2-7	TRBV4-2	TGTGCCAGCAGCCAAGAAAGCAGGGCCTACGAGCAGTACTTC	CASSQESRAYEQYF
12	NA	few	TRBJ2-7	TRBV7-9	TGTGCCAGCAGCGACAAGAACTACGAGCAGTACTTC	CASSDKNYEQYF
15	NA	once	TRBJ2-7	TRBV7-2	TGTGCCAGCAGCTCGACGGAAGTCAGCTCCTACGAGCAGTACTTC	CASSSTEVSSYEQYF
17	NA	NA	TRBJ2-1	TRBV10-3	TGTGCCATCAGTGGCATTCTACAGGGAGCCTCCTACAATGAGCAGTTCTTC	CAISGILQGASYNEQFF
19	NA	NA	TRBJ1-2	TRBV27	TGTGCCAGCAGTTTTACCCACTCGGGATTGGGGGATTCTGGCTATGGCTACACCTTC	CASSFTHSGLGDSGYGYTF